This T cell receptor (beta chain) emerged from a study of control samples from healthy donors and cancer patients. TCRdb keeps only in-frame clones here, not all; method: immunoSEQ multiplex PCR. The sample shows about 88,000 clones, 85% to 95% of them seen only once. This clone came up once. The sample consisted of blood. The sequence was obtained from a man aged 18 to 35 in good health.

The CDR3 region has the DNA TGTGCCTGGAGTGTAGACCCCTCCCATCAGCCCCAGCATTTT. This encodes CAWSVDPSHQPQHF. V usage is TRBV30 and J usage is TRBJ1-5; no clear D. CDR1 is GTSNPN, CDR2 SVGIG, per germline (reference sequence). The CDR3 runs to 14 residues. V dropped 0 bases and J dropped 5 bases, with 11 bases sitting between them.